The 14 T cell receptor beta chains below were found in one sample sequenced in a study of blood T cell repertoires in COVID-19. The assay was immunoSEQ multiplex PCR, and TCRdb's table has in-frame clones only and misses some. The sample includes around 300,000 clones, 80% to 90% of them seen just once. The sample taken for sequencing was peripheral blood. These TCRs come from an older woman with acute or convalescent COVID-19.

The chain combines TRBV5-6 with TRBJ2-3; 7 bases are shared with TRBD2. Looked up from germline, CDR1 is SGHDT and CDR2 is YYEEEE. V dropped 1 base and J dropped 3; count of bases not matched to a gene: 2. CDR3 length: 14 amino acids. The CDR3 loop reads CASSLKGGTDTQYF. In DNA, the CDR3 is TGTGCCAGCAGCTTGAAGGGAGGGACAGATACGCAGTATTTT.

This chain uses TRBV2 with TRBJ1-1; 8 bases fit TRBD1. The germline gives CDR1 SNHLY, CDR2 FYNNEI. There are 13 residues in the CDR3. J lost 2 bases, V lost 11 bases, and 7 bases had no gene match. DNA of the CDR3: TGTGCCGGAGGACAGGGAATTAACACTGAAGCTTTCTTT. As protein: CAGGQGINTEAFF.

The V and J genes are TRBV7-3 and TRBJ1-5; 10 bases are a match to TRBD1. CDR3 size: 16 residues. Trimming took 2 bases from V and 7 from J; bases not matched to a gene: 8. Looked up from germline, CDR1 is SGHTA and CDR2 is FQGTGA. The DNA for the CDR3 is TGTGCCAGCAGCTTACGAGACAGGGGGCTGGTACAGCCCCAGCATTTT. Translating gives CASSLRDRGLVQPQHF.

This clone appeared a few times. The rearrangement links TRBV6-2 or TRBV6-3 to TRBJ2-1; no clear D. The germline V and J ends were trimmed by 6 bases and 6 bases, with 6 bases remaining between them. The CDR3 contains 11 residues. The V gene's germline CDR1 is MNHEY and CDR2 SVGEGT. CDR3 nucleotide sequence: TGTGCCAGCAGGTACCTCAATGAGCAGTTCTTC. Protein product: CASRYLNEQFF.

The J gene is TRBJ2-2, the V gene TRBV11-1; 7 bases agree with TRBD1. The length of the CDR3 is 16 residues. CDR1 and CDR2 (germline): SGHAT, FQDESV (reference sequence). Trimming removed 4 bases from V and 5 bases from J; junction bases left unmatched: 10. CDR3 DNA: TGTGCCAGCAGCTCCCCAGGGGGTAGAATGACCGGGGAGCTGTTTTTT. Its translation is CASSSPGGRMTGELFF.

The chain has TRBV5-1 and TRBJ1-1; TRBD1 matches 8 bases. Per the germline V gene, CDR1 is SGHRS and CDR2 is YFSETQ. V gave up 1 base and J gave up 6 bases; unmatched junction bases: 8. This CDR3 contains 15 residues. CDR3 DNA sequence: TGCGCCAGCAGCTTGACCCCTGGACAGGGAGCTGAAGCTTTCTTT. Encoded protein: CASSLTPGQGAEAFF.

The chain recombines TRBV7-3 with TRBJ2-5, with 10 bases lining up with TRBD2. Germline CDR1 and CDR2: SGHTA and FQGTGA. V lost 3 bases, J lost 0 bases, and 1 base stayed unmatched. CDR3 length equals 15 residues. CDR3 bases: TGTGCCAGCAGCTTTAGCGGGGGGTACCAAGAGACCCAGTACTTC. Its protein is CASSFSGGYQETQYF.

This clone was counted only a few times. This sequence joins TRBV28 and TRBJ1-5; D possibly corresponds to TRBD1 (5 bases). This CDR3 comprises 15 residues. The ends were cut back, 3 bases at V and 3 bases at J, with 12 bases in the middle. CDR1 MDHEN and CDR2 SYDVKM come from the germline V gene. The CDR3 here is CASSLLRALNQPQHF. The DNA of the CDR3 is TGTGCCAGCAGTTTGCTCAGGGCCCTCAATCAGCCCCAGCATTTT.

This clone was observed a single time. V and J are TRBV3-1 (or the pseudogene TRBV3-2) and TRBJ2-5; 12 bases line up with TRBD2. The CDR3 loop spans 18 amino acids. CDR1 and CDR2 from the germline V gene are LGHDT and YNNKEL (reference sequence). J lost 5 bases, V lost 5 bases, and 15 bases had no gene match. CDR3: CASSSSPGLAGGPETQYF. The CDR3 DNA sequence: TGTGCCAGCAGCTCCTCACCCGGGCTAGCGGGGGGGCCGGAGACCCAGTACTTC.

The chain joins TRBV4-2 to TRBJ1-5; tentative D call: TRBD1 (5 bases). CDR3 size: 16 residues. Germline CDR1 LGHNA, CDR2 YNFKEQ. With 0 bases removed from V and 6 bases from J, the gap between germline ends came to 15 bases. CDR3 loop: CASSQEPGSGVQPQHF. The CDR3, as DNA: TGTGCCAGCAGCCAAGAACCAGGGTCTGGAGTTCAGCCCCAGCATTTT.

Only one count was recorded for this clone. The chain links TRBV4-1 to TRBJ2-5; 8 nucleotides match TRBD2. Germline lookup yields CDR1 MGHRA and CDR2 YSYEKL. The ends lost 0 bases at V and 2 bases at J; junction bases unmatched: 8. The CDR3 has 17 residues. CDR3 loop: CASSQDGPGTSQETQYF. The CDR3 DNA reads TGCGCCAGCAGCCAAGATGGCCCCGGGACTAGTCAAGAGACCCAGTACTTC.

The rearrangement uses TRBV6-4 and TRBJ1-6, with unresolved D. Trimming left V 0 bases short and J 5 bases short, with 8 bases between. The CDR3 runs 15 residues. Looked up from germline, CDR1 is MRHNA and CDR2 is SNTAGT. The CDR3 coding sequence is TGTGCCAGCAGTGACTCAGGCGGGGATAATTCACCCCTCCACTTT. Protein: CASSDSGGDNSPLHF.

The chain recombines TRBV3-1 (or the pseudogene TRBV3-2) with TRBJ1-5; no definite D call. This CDR3 comprises 14 residues. Trimming pared 4 bases from V and 6 bases from J, leaving 13 bases between. Germline V CDR1 and CDR2: LGHDT, YNNKEL (reference sequence). CDR3 sequence (DNA): TGTGCCAGCAGCCGCTCCCTTGGGAGTCAGCCCCAGCATTTT. Its translation is CASSRSLGSQPQHF.

This clone was seen just once. The rearrangement joins TRBV18 to TRBJ2-3; a possible D gene is TRBD2 (5 bases). Trimming took 5 bases from V and 9 from J, leaving 12 bases between them. CDR3 length equals 12 residues. From germline, CDR1 is KGHSH and CDR2 LQKENI. Here the CDR3 reads CASSGTRGTQYF. Here the CDR3 DNA reads TGTGCCAGCTCAGGCACTAGAGGCACGCAGTATTTT.